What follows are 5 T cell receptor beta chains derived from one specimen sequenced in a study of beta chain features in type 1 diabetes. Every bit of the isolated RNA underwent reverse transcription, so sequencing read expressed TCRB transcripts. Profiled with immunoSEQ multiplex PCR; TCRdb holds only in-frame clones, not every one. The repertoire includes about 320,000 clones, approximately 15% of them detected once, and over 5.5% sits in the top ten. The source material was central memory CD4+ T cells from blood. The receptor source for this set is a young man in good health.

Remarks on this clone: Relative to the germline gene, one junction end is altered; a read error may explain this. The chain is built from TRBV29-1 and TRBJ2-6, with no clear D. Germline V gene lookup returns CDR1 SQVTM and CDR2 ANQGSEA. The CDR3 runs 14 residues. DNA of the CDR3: TGCAGCGTCGCCCTTTGGGCTGGGCCCAACGTCCTGACTTTC. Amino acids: CSVALWAGPNVLTF.

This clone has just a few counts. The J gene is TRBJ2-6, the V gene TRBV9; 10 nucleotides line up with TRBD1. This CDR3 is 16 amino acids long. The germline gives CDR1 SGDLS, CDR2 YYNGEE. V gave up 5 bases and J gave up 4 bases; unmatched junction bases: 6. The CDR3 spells CASRGTGVYGANVLTF. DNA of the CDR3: TGTGCCAGCAGGGGGACAGGGGTGTACGGGGCCAACGTCCTGACTTTC.

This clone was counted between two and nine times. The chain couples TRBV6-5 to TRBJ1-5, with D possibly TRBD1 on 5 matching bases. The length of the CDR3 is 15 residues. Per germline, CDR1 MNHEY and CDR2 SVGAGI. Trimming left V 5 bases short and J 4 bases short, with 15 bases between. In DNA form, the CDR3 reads TGTGCCAGCAGTCCGCACCCGACAGAAAATCAGCCCCAGCATTTT. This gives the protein CASSPHPTENQPQHF.

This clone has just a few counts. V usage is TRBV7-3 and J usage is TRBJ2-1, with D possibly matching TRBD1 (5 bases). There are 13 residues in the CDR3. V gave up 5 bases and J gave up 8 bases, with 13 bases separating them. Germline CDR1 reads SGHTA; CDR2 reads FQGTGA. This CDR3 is CASSPDNVYEQFF. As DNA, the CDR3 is TGTGCCAGCAGCCCGGACAACGTCTATGAGCAGTTCTTC.

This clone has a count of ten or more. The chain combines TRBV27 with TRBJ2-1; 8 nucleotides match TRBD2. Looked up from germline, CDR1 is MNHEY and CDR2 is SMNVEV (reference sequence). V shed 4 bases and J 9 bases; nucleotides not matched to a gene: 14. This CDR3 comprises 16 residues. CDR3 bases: TGTGCCAGCAGTTCAGGCGGGACTAGGGGAAGGGGTGAGCAGTTCTTC. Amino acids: CASSSGGTRGRGEQFF.